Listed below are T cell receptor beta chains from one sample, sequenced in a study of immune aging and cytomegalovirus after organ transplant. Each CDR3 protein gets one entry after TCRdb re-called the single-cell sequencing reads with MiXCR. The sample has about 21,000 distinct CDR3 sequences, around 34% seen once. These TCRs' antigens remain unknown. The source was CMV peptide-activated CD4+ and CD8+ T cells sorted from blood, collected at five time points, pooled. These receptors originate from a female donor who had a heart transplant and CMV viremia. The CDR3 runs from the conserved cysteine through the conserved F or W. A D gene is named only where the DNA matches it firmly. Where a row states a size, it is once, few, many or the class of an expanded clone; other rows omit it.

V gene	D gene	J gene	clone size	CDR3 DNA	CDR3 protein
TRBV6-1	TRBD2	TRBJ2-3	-	TGTGCCAGCAGTGACAGGACTAGAGGGTTCACAGATACGCAGTATTTT	CASSDRTRGFTDTQYF
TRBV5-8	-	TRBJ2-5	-	TGTGCCAGCAGCTTCGGCCTGAGAGAGACCCAGTACTTC	CASSFGLRETQYF
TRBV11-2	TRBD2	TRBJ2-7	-	TGTGCCAGCAGCTTAGATCTTCTGGGACTAGCGGGTTCGTACGAGCAGTACTTC	CASSLDLLGLAGSYEQYF
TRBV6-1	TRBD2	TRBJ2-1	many	TGTGCCAGCAGTGAAGGCGAACTAGCGGGACTCACCTACAATGAGCAGTTCTTC	CASSEGELAGLTYNEQFF
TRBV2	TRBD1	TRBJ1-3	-	TGTGCCAGCAGACCGGGACAGTTACGCTCTGGAAACACCATATATTTT	CASRPGQLRSGNTIYF
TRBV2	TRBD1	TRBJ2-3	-	TGTGCCGGCAGTGGACAGGGTTTAACGCAGTATTTT	CAGSGQGLTQYF
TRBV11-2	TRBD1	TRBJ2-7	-	TGTGCCAGCAAGATGCCCAGGGGGCCTGAGCAGTACTTC	CASKMPRGPEQYF
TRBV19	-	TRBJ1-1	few	TGTGCCAGTAGTATAGGCGACACAGTGAACACTGAAGCTTTCTTT	CASSIGDTVNTEAFF
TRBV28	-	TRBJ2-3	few	TGTGCCAGCAGTTTATCCGCCCGGCGGGCTTCCACAGATACGCAGTATTTT	CASSLSARRASTDTQYF
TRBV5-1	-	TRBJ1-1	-	TGCGTCAGCTTTACGAGGGGGACTGGAGCTTTCTTT	CVSFTRGTGAFF
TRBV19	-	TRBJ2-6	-	TGTGCCAGTACCATCACTGGGGCCAACGTCCTGACTTTC	CASTITGANVLTF
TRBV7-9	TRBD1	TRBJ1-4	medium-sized	TGTGCCAGCAGCTCCGGACAGGCAACTAATGAAAAACTGTTTTTT	CASSSGQATNEKLFF
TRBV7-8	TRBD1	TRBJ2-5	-	TGTGCCAGCAGCTTCCATCCGGGACAGGGAAAAGAGACCCAGTACTTC	CASSFHPGQGKETQYF
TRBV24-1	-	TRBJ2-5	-	TGTGCCACCAGTGGGGGCCCTCAAGAGACCCAGTACTTC	CATSGGPQETQYF
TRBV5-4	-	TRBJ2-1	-	TGTGCCAGCAGCTTGGGTGGCAGGGGATACGATGAGCGGTTCTTC	CASSLGGRGYDERFF
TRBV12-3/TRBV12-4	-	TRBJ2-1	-	TGTGCCAGCAGTCCTGAAGGTACTAGGGCCCATACCTACAATGAGCAGTTCTTC	CASSPEGTRAHTYNEQFF
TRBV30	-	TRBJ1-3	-	TGTGCCTGGAGCTCCATCAGGGGTTTGGGTGGAAACACCATATATTTT	CAWSSIRGLGGNTIYF
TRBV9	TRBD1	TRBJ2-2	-	TGTGCCAGCAGCGTACGGGAGGACAGGGGTAACACCGGAGAGCTGTTTTTT	CASSVREDRGNTGELFF
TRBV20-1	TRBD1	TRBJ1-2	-	TGCAGTGCTAGAGCCCCCGGGACAGGGTCTAACTATGGCTACACCTTC	CSARAPGTGSNYGYTF
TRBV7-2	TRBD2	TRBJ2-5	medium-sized	TGTGCCAGCAGCCGGACTAGTCAAGAGACCCAGTACTTC	CASSRTSQETQYF
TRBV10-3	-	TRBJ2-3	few	TGTGCCATCAGGGGGGAGAATCTAGCGAGTCTCACAGATACGCAGTATTTT	CAIRGENLASLTDTQYF
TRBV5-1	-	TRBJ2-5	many	TGCGCCAGCAGCTTGATGGTGAAAGAGACCCAGTACTTC	CASSLMVKETQYF
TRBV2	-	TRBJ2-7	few	TGTGCCAGCATGACGATGCCTAGAACCGCCTACGAGCAGTACTTC	CASMTMPRTAYEQYF
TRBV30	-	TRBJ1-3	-	TGTGCCTGGAAGTACAGATACTCTGGAAACACCATATATTTT	CAWKYRYSGNTIYF
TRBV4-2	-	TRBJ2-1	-	TGTGCCAGCAGCCAAGATCTTATCCTCGGTGGAGAGCAGTTATTC	CASSQDLILGGEQLF
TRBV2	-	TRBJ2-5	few	TGTGCCAGCAGATACAGGGAAGAGACCCAGTACTTC	CASRYREETQYF
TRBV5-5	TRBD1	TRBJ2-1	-	TGTGTCGGCAGCTTGGGGGGGACAGGGAACTTAGACAATGAGCAGTTCTTC	CVGSLGGTGNLDNEQFF
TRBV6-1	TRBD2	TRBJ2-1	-	TGTGCCAGCAGTGAAACCCCCCCGGCTAGCGGGATTTTC	CASSETPPASGIF
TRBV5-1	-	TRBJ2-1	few	TGCGCCAGCAGCTTGGATTGGACAGTAGGCGGAAAGCAGTTCTTC	CASSLDWTVGGKQFF
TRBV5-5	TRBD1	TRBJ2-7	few	TGTGCCAGCAGCTTCTTTGGACAGGGGACCTACGAGCAGTACTTC	CASSFFGQGTYEQYF
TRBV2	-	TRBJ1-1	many	TGTGCCAGCAGGTATACAGGGAGCTCCGAAGCTTTCTTT	CASRYTGSSEAFF
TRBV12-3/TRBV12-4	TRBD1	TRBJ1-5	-	TGTGCCAGCGGCCGACAGGGGAGCAATCAGCCCCAGCATTTT	CASGRQGSNQPQHF
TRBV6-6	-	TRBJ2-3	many	TGTGCCAGCAGTCCTGGAATTGGGGCCCGCACAGATACGCAGTATTTT	CASSPGIGARTDTQYF
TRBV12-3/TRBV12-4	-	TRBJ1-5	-	TGTGCCAGCAGGCCCGGGACCTTCAATCAGCCCCAGCATTTT	CASRPGTFNQPQHF
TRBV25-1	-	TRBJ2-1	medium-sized	TGTGCCAGCAGTGACGGGAGTTACAATGAGCAGTTCTTC	CASSDGSYNEQFF
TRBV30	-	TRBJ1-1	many	TGTGCCCGTAGCCGAGGTTACGGGGGGCACACTGAAGCTTTCTTT	CARSRGYGGHTEAFF
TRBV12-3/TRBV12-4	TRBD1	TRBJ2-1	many	TGTGCCAGCCGACAGGGTACAGGGCTATACAATGAGCAGTTCTTC	CASRQGTGLYNEQFF
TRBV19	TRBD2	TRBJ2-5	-	TGTGCCAGTACCTCATCATCCCCGGGACTAGCAGAGACCCAGTACTTC	CASTSSSPGLAETQYF
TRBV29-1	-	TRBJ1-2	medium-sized	TGCAGCGTTGATTCGGCGACTAACTATGGCTACACCTTC	CSVDSATNYGYTF
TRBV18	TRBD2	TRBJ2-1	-	TGTGCCAGCTCACCACCGTCTAGCGGGGGGGCGAAAAAGGGGCAGTTCTTC	CASSPPSSGGAKKGQFF
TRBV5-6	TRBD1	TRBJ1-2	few	TGTGCCAGCAGCCCGTGGACAGGGAGTGGCTACACCTTC	CASSPWTGSGYTF
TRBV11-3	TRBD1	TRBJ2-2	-	TGTGCCAGCAGCTTGGGGACAGTGAACACCGGGGAGCTGTTTTTT	CASSLGTVNTGELFF
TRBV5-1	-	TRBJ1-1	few	TGCGCCAGCAGCGGGGGACTGAACACTGAAGCTTTCTTT	CASSGGLNTEAFF
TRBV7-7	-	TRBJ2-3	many	TGTGCTAGCAGCTTAGGGGACACAGATACGCAGTATTTT	CASSLGDTDTQYF
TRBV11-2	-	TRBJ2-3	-	TGTGCCAGCAGCTTAATGGGCTTGACAGGCACAGATACGCAGTATTTT	CASSLMGLTGTDTQYF
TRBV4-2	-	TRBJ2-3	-	TGTGCCAGCAGCCTTCCGGGGCAGGGGAGCATAGATACGCAGTACTTT	CASSLPGQGSIDTQYF